The rows below give T cell receptor beta chains drawn from one sample of a study of naive and memory T cell subsets. TCRdb reanalysed the UMI-ligation and nested PCR reads using MiXCR and keeps one entry per CDR3 protein. The sample includes roughly 83,000 distinct CDR3 sequences, roughly 12% seen only once; the top ten take more than 0.11%. The sequencing sample was made of naive CD4+ T cells from blood. Every receptor here comes from a human donor in good health. Each CDR3 is given with its conserved first and last residue. The order of the fields is clone size, V gene, CDR3 protein. Rows may omit the clone size; those that give it use once, few, many or a size class.

>many|TRBV29-1
CSVEDFGGETYEQYF
>NA|TRBV18
CASSPDTSYGYTF
>few|TRBV15
CATSRVFGHNEKLFF
>many|TRBV6-2/TRBV6-3
CASSPRLAGTNTGELFF
>NA|TRBV4-2
CASSPGLAGQWDTQYF
>NA|TRBV12-3/TRBV12-4
CASSLTVRGAFF
>NA|TRBV5-1
CASSLWDRGQKAPNEKLFF
>few|TRBV6-2/TRBV6-3
CASRLGTPTGELFF
>NA|TRBV6-2/TRBV6-3
CASSLGGPGELFF
>NA|TRBV7-2
CASSSDRDRAAPMRWTQYF
>NA|TRBV20-1
CSAPGLAESTDTQYF
>NA|TRBV6-1
CASSVGGQIYEQYF